The 32 T cell receptor beta chains reported below all come from one sample, sequenced in a study of blood T cell repertoires in COVID-19. Libraries were prepared by immunoSEQ multiplex PCR; TCRdb keeps only in-frame clonotypes and omits some of them. The sample has about 100,000 clones, about 80% seen once. Sequenced input: peripheral blood. These receptors were taken from a woman aged 70-85 years with acute or convalescent COVID-19.

This sequence joins TRBV19 and TRBJ1-5; 11 bases fit TRBD1. The V gene end was trimmed by 7 bases and the J gene end by 6 bases; junction bases not matched to a gene: 14. The V gene's germline CDR1 is LNHDA and CDR2 SQIVND (reference sequence). This CDR3 region has 17 residues. The CDR3 DNA reads as TGTGCCAGTAATGACATCGGACAGGGGGCGCAGGGTCAGCCCCAGCATTTT. Protein product: CASNDIGQGAQGQPQHF.

This clone was seen a few times. Here the CDR3 reads CASSFVDRPYEQYV. As DNA, the CDR3 is TGTGCCAGCAGTTTCGTTGACAGGCCCTACGAGCAGTACGTC. V is TRBV6-6 and J is TRBJ2-7; TRBD1 might be the D (6 bases). V lost 4 bases and J lost 2, with 12 bases in between. The CDR3 has 14 amino acids. CDR1 and CDR2 from the germline V gene are MNHNY and SVGAGI (reference sequence).

This clone was seen only once. This rearrangement joins TRBV25-1 to TRBJ2-1, with D possibly TRBD1 on 6 matching bases. CDR1 MGHDK and CDR2 SYGVNS come from the germline V gene. The V gene lost 4 bases and the J gene lost 2 bases, with 9 bases spanning the gap. The CDR3 loop spans 14 amino acids. The CDR3 DNA is TGTGCCAGCAGTGTGGCAGGGGCCTACAATGAGCAGTTCTTC. Its translation: CASSVAGAYNEQFF.

The rearrangement uses TRBV3-1 (or the pseudogene TRBV3-2) and TRBJ1-6; D is undetermined. The V gene lost 3 bases and the J gene lost 15 bases, with 15 bases spanning the gap. Per the germline V gene, CDR1 is LGHDT and CDR2 is YNNKEL (reference sequence). CDR3 size: 13 residues. The CDR3 DNA is TGTGCCAGCAGCCACGACCGGGTAGGGAGCCTCCACTTT. This translates into CASSHDRVGSLHF.

The V call is TRBV24-1, the J call TRBJ2-1; possible D gene TRBD2, 6 bases. Per germline, CDR1 KGHDR and CDR2 SFDVKD. The CDR3 length is 15 residues. The V end was cut by 4 bases, the J end by 12 bases, with 21 bases between. The CDR3 bases are TGTGCCACCAGTGACCGGACTATATTTCAAAAAGGGCAGTTCTTC. Translating gives CATSDRTIFQKGQFF.

V usage is TRBV18 and J usage is TRBJ2-1; 7 nucleotides line up with TRBD1. The CDR3 loop spans 16 amino acids. Per the germline V gene, CDR1 is KGHSH and CDR2 is LQKENI. The J segment lost 9 bases and the V segment lost 3 bases, leaving 14 bases of the junction unmatched. CDR3 sequence (DNA): TGTGCCAGCTCACCGTCCTCGCGACAGGGCTTTAGTGAGCAGTTCTTC. It yields the protein CASSPSSRQGFSEQFF.

The chain is built from TRBV5-6 and TRBJ2-7; TRBD1 matches at 10 bases. Unmatched junction bases numbered 5, after V lost 2 bases and J lost 0 bases. Germline CDR1 and CDR2: SGHDT and YYEEEE. CDR3 length equals 16 residues. The CDR3 is CASSFLGTGASYEQYF. Here the CDR3 DNA reads TGTGCCAGCAGCTTCCTTGGGACAGGGGCCTCCTACGAGCAGTACTTC.

V is TRBV10-3 and J is TRBJ2-5, with D perhaps matching TRBD1 (6 bases). CDR3 length equals 16 residues. Trimming shortened V by 6 bases and J by 4 bases, and 21 bases separated the two germline ends. From germline, CDR1 is ENHRY and CDR2 SYGVKD. The CDR3 DNA reads TGTGCCATCAGCAAGGAACGGGCTGGGGGCCTAGAGACCCAGTACTTC. Translated, it gives CAISKERAGGLETQYF.

The V and J genes are TRBV12-3 or TRBV12-4 and TRBJ1-5; D is possibly TRBD1 (5 bases). CDR3 length: 13 amino acids. V was cut by 7 bases and J by 4 bases, with 11 bases left in between. CDR3 protein: CASTSGWNQPQHF. The CDR3 DNA is TGTGCCAGCACCTCAGGGTGGAATCAGCCCCAGCATTTT.

The chain recombines TRBV15 with TRBJ1-3, with D possibly matching TRBD1 (6 bases). The CDR3 covers 17 residues. Germline-derived CDR1 and CDR2 are LNHNV and YYDKDF (reference sequence). The germline V and J ends were trimmed by 4 bases and 0 bases, with 16 bases remaining between them. The CDR3 here is CATSTTGGGFSGNTIYF. The CDR3 region has the DNA TGTGCCACCAGCACCACTGGGGGCGGGTTCTCTGGAAACACCATATATTTT.

This clone was detected only once. V gene TRBV5-1 combines with J gene TRBJ2-3, with no clear D. Per the germline V gene, CDR1 is SGHRS and CDR2 is YFSETQ. This CDR3 is built from 13 residues. The V and J ends lost 4 bases and 0 bases respectively, with 6 bases between them. Written as DNA, the CDR3 is TGCGCCAGCAGCAGCCCTAGCACAGATACGCAGTATTTT. Residues: CASSSPSTDTQYF.

This chain joins TRBV5-4 and TRBJ2-3, with 16 bases identical to TRBD2. The V and J ends lost 3 bases and 1 base, in that order; junction bases with no gene match: 5. The CDR3 contains 18 residues. The germline gives CDR1 SGHNT, CDR2 YYREEE (reference sequence). The CDR3 is CASSSPGLAGGGTDTQYF. The DNA for the CDR3 is TGTGCCAGCAGCTCCCCGGGACTAGCGGGGGGGGGCACAGATACGCAGTATTTT.

This clone occurred a few times. The V and J genes are TRBV28 and TRBJ2-5; 7 bases map to TRBD1. V was clipped by 4 bases and J by 1 base; unmatched bases: 3. Germline assignment: CDR1 MDHEN and CDR2 SYDVKM. The CDR3 loop spans 14 amino acids. The CDR3 DNA is TGTGCCAGCAGTTCCGCAGGGGGCCAAGAGACCCAGTACTTC. Translation: CASSSAGGQETQYF.

This clone has just one count. The chain couples TRBV9 to TRBJ1-2, with no clear D. V was shortened by 7 bases and J by 3 bases, with 7 bases between the two germline ends. The CDR3 runs 11 residues. From germline, CDR1 is SGDLS and CDR2 YYNGEE. The CDR3: CASGAYYGYTF. As DNA, the CDR3 is TGTGCCAGCGGAGCCTACTATGGCTACACCTTC.

The rearrangement joins TRBV30 to TRBJ1-2; 7 bases map to TRBD1. The V and J ends lost 2 bases and 10 bases, in that order; junction bases with no gene match: 13. The CDR3 is 14 amino acids. Germline CDR1 and CDR2: GTSNPN and SVGIG (reference sequence). CDR3 protein: CAWSPTRYQGDYTF. CDR3 DNA sequence: TGTGCCTGGAGTCCGACCCGATATCAGGGGGACTACACCTTC.

The chain carries TRBV5-1 and TRBJ1-5, with unresolved D. Germline V gene data show CDR1 as SGHRS and CDR2 as YFSETQ. The V end was cut by 0 bases, the J end by 7 bases, with 11 bases between. The CDR3 sequence is 14 residues long. CDR3 protein: CASSLGGREQPQHF. The DNA of the CDR3 is TGCGCCAGCAGCTTGGGGGGAAGGGAGCAGCCCCAGCATTTT.

The V and J genes are TRBV28 and TRBJ1-1; maybe TRBD1 (5 bases). Germline V gene sequence: CDR1 MDHEN, CDR2 SYDVKM. The ends were cut back, 6 bases at V and 4 bases at J, with 12 bases in the middle. This CDR3 spans 13 amino acids. The CDR3 coding sequence is TGTGCCAGCAGCCGCCCGGGGGGCACTGAAGCTTTCTTT. It specifies CASSRPGGTEAFF.

The chain uses TRBV19 and TRBJ1-2; weak D call: TRBD1 (5 bases). The CDR3 length is 12 residues. From germline, CDR1 is LNHDA and CDR2 SQIVND (reference sequence). V was shortened by 6 bases and J by 2 bases, with 7 bases between the two germline ends. CDR3 region: CASSPGNYGYTF. The CDR3 DNA is TGTGCCAGTAGCCCAGGGAACTATGGCTACACCTTC.

This chain joins TRBV7-2 and TRBJ1-5; D possibly corresponds to TRBD1 (6 bases). The CDR3 totals 13 residues. The V end was cut by 4 bases, the J end by 5 bases, with 9 bases between. CDR1 and CDR2 from the germline V gene are SGHTA and FQGNSA. The CDR3 DNA reads TGTGCCAGCAGCTCCAGGGGTTATCAGCCCCAGCATTTT. Protein: CASSSRGYQPQHF.

The chain couples TRBV30 to TRBJ1-2; D call uncertain. This CDR3 contains 12 residues. Germline loops: CDR1 GTSNPN, CDR2 SVGIG (reference sequence). The V and J ends lost 2 bases and 2 bases respectively, with 6 bases between them. CDR3 coding DNA: TGTGCCTGGAGTCGGGGAAACTATGGCTACACCTTC. Protein sequence: CAWSRGNYGYTF.

The chain has TRBV7-3 and TRBJ2-2, with unresolved D. CDR1 SGHTA and CDR2 FQGTGA come from the germline V gene. The ends were cut back, 5 bases at V and 0 bases at J, with 16 bases in the middle. This CDR3 is 17 amino acids long. The DNA of the CDR3 is TGTGCCAGCAGCCCTCAACAGTTTGGTACGAACACCGGGGAGCTGTTTTTT. Translating gives CASSPQQFGTNTGELFF.

The J gene is TRBJ1-4, the V gene TRBV4-1; D unclear. V was trimmed by 0 bases and J by 8 bases, leaving 13 bases between them. Germline values: CDR1 MGHRA, CDR2 YSYEKL. The CDR3 consists of 15 residues. CDR3 sequence (DNA): TGCGCCAGCAGCCAAGATTTCCCAAGGGAGGAAAAACTGTTTTTT. Translation: CASSQDFPREEKLFF.

The rearrangement uses TRBV7-9 and TRBJ1-1; 8 nucleotides match TRBD1. This CDR3 spans 15 amino acids. Unmatched junction bases numbered 10, after V lost 5 bases and J lost 5 bases. CDR1 is SEHNR, CDR2 FQNEAQ, per germline (reference sequence). CDR3 amino acids: CASSPTGEVWTEAFF. DNA for the CDR3: TGTGCCAGCAGCCCGACAGGGGAGGTTTGGACTGAAGCTTTCTTT.

The chain links TRBV7-9 to TRBJ2-4; D unclear. CDR3 length equals 16 residues. V dropped 1 base and J dropped 0 bases, with 10 bases sitting between them. Germline V gene sequence: CDR1 SEHNR, CDR2 FQNEAQ (reference sequence). The chain's CDR3 is CASSLGQALAKNIQYF. The CDR3 nucleotides are TGTGCCAGCAGCTTAGGCCAGGCGCTAGCCAAAAACATTCAGTACTTC.

The chain has TRBV5-4 and TRBJ1-2; tentative D call: TRBD1 (5 bases). V was pared by 4 bases and J by 4 bases, with 8 bases between. This CDR3 comprises 12 residues. CDR1 and CDR2 from the germline V gene are SGHNT and YYREEE (reference sequence). The CDR3 reads CASSPDTYGYTF. The CDR3 nucleotides are TGTGCCAGCAGCCCGGACACCTATGGCTACACCTTC. Looking up the rest from reference TRBV5-4 and TRBJ1-2 gives the full variable domain: ETGVTQSPTHLIKTRGQQVTLRCSSQSGHNTVSWYQQALGQGPQFIFQYYREEENGRGNFPPRFSGLQFPNYSSELNVNALELDDSALYLCASSPDTYGYTFGSGTRLTVV.

This sequence joins TRBV2 and TRBJ2-7; 7 nucleotides line up with TRBD2. Trimming cost V 7 bases and J 3 bases; bases outside gene matches: 6. CDR3 size: 13 residues. Germline lookup yields CDR1 SNHLY and CDR2 FYNNEI. The CDR3 DNA sequence: TGTGCCAGCAAGTGGCCTAGCGGCTACGAGCAGTACGTC. Its protein product is CASKWPSGYEQYV.

The chain combines TRBV10-3 with TRBJ1-2; possible D gene TRBD1, 6 bases. Between the trimmed V and J ends, which lost 10 bases and 6 bases, there was a span of 21 bases. The CDR3 contains 14 residues. Germline CDR1 is ENHRY and CDR2 is SYGVKD. The CDR3 sequence: CASAPAGVDNGYTF. CDR3 bases: TGTGCCAGCGCCCCGGCAGGGGTAGACAATGGCTACACCTTC.

The gene calls are TRBV5-1 and TRBJ1-1; perhaps TRBD1 as D (6 bases). V was shortened by 3 bases and J by 10 bases, with 13 bases between the two germline ends. The germline CDR1 and CDR2 sequences are SGHRS and YFSETQ. This CDR3 spans 12 amino acids. Written as DNA, the CDR3 is TGCGCCAGCAGCTCCGAACAGGGTACAGCTTTCTTT. It yields the protein CASSSEQGTAFF.

This chain joins TRBV6-5 and TRBJ2-5; D possibly corresponds to TRBD1 (7 bases). The CDR3 contains 14 residues. Germline CDR1 and CDR2: MNHEY and SVGAGI. The V and J ends lost 6 bases and 5 bases respectively, with 16 bases between them. For the CDR3, the DNA is TGTGCCAGCAGGTCCCAGGGGGGCGGGGAGACCCAGTACTTC. Residues: CASRSQGGGETQYF.

The chain carries TRBV7-9 and TRBJ2-5, with a possible D match to TRBD2 (6 bases). CDR1 and CDR2 from the germline V gene are SEHNR and FQNEAQ (reference sequence). V lost 3 bases and J lost 1, with 12 bases in between. The CDR3 length is 15 residues. The CDR3 region has the DNA TGTGCCAGCAGCTTCCAGGCGGGGCCCCAAGAGACCCAGTACTTC. Residues: CASSFQAGPQETQYF.

The J gene is TRBJ1-1, the V gene TRBV5-4; tentatively, D is TRBD1 (5 bases). The CDR3 sequence is 12 residues long. V was clipped by 4 bases and J by 7 bases, with 11 bases between them. The germline CDR1 and CDR2 sequences are SGHNT and YYREEE (reference sequence). CDR3 DNA: TGTGCCAGCAGCCTCCACAGGTATGAAGCTTTCTTT. As protein: CASSLHRYEAFF.

The gene calls are TRBV24-1 and TRBJ2-2; 8 bases match TRBD2. After removal of 12 bases from V and 6 bases from J, the junction contained 5 bases not matched to a gene. From germline, CDR1 is KGHDR and CDR2 SFDVKD. The CDR3 consists of 12 residues. The CDR3 here is CAAGLESGELFF. The CDR3 nucleotides read TGTGCCGCGGGACTAGAGTCCGGGGAGCTGTTTTTT.